These T cell receptor beta chains were read from a single sample in a study of blood T cell repertoires in COVID-19. TCRdb's copy holds only in-frame clones and misses some; the assay was immunoSEQ multiplex PCR. The data show 95,000 to 150,000 clones, around 80% seen once. Material: peripheral blood. These receptors came from a man in his 60s with active or convalescent COVID-19. The CDR3 runs from the conserved cysteine through the conserved F or W. D genes are given only for firm matches. Part of the rows lack a size; the others show once, few, many or a class for expanded clones.

clone size: .
CDR3 length: 18
J gene: TRBJ2-5
V gene: TRBV6-2/TRBV6-3
D gene: TRBD2
CDR3 DNA: TGTGCCAGCAGTGGGACTAGCGGGAGATGGCAGGGGAAAGAGACCCAGTACTTC
CDR3 protein: CASSGTSGRWQGKETQYF

clone size: .
CDR3 length: 14
J gene: TRBJ1-5
V gene: TRBV18
D gene: .
CDR3 DNA: TGTGCCAGCTCACCAGCAGGTCTCAATCAGCCCCAGCATTTT
CDR3 protein: CASSPAGLNQPQHF

clone size: .
CDR3 length: 17
J gene: TRBJ2-3
V gene: TRBV9
D gene: TRBD2
CDR3 DNA: TGTGCCACCTCCAAAGGACTAGCGGGAGGGGGCGCAGATACGCAGTATTTT
CDR3 protein: CATSKGLAGGGADTQYF

clone size: .
CDR3 length: 14
J gene: TRBJ1-5
V gene: TRBV6-2/TRBV6-3
D gene: TRBD1
CDR3 DNA: TGTGCCAGCAGTTACTTTACAGGGGATCAGCCCCAGCATTTT
CDR3 protein: CASSYFTGDQPQHF

clone size: once
CDR3 length: 15
J gene: TRBJ2-7
V gene: TRBV9
D gene: .
CDR3 DNA: TGTGCCAGCAGCGTAGCCAGCGGGCCTCCCTACGAGCAGTACTTC
CDR3 protein: CASSVASGPPYEQYF

clone size: many
CDR3 length: 13
J gene: TRBJ1-1
V gene: TRBV18
D gene: .
CDR3 DNA: TGTGCCAGCTCAACAACACCCAACACTGAAGCTTTCTTT
CDR3 protein: CASSTTPNTEAFF

clone size: .
CDR3 length: 14
J gene: TRBJ2-3
V gene: TRBV10-3
D gene: TRBD2
CDR3 DNA: TGTGCCATAGCTAAAAGCGGGAGCGCGGATACGCAGTATTTT
CDR3 protein: CAIAKSGSADTQYF

clone size: .
CDR3 length: 14
J gene: TRBJ2-3
V gene: TRBV4-3
D gene: .
CDR3 DNA: TGCGCCAGCAGCCAAGGGGTAGGGGGAGATACGCAGTATTTT
CDR3 protein: CASSQGVGGDTQYF

clone size: .
CDR3 length: 13
J gene: TRBJ1-2
V gene: TRBV12-3/TRBV12-4
D gene: .
CDR3 DNA: TGTGCCAGCAGTTTAACAGTAAACTATGGCTACACCTTC
CDR3 protein: CASSLTVNYGYTF

clone size: .
CDR3 length: 15
J gene: TRBJ2-1
V gene: TRBV3-1/TRBV3-2
D gene: TRBD2
CDR3 DNA: TGTGCCAGCAGCCAAGAGCGTGCGGGAGCGAATGAGCAGTTCTTC
CDR3 protein: CASSQERAGANEQFF

clone size: .
CDR3 length: 15
J gene: TRBJ1-5
V gene: TRBV19
D gene: .
CDR3 DNA: TGTGCCAGTAGTCACGACAGACTCAGCAATCAGCCCCAGCATTTT
CDR3 protein: CASSHDRLSNQPQHF

clone size: .
CDR3 length: 13
J gene: TRBJ2-2
V gene: TRBV6-4
D gene: .
CDR3 DNA: TGTGCCAGCAGCCGAGATCCCACCGGGGAGCTGTTTTTT
CDR3 protein: CASSRDPTGELFF

clone size: .
CDR3 length: 13
J gene: TRBJ1-1
V gene: TRBV7-9
D gene: .
CDR3 DNA: TGTGCCAGCACCTTAACGGTGAACACTGAAGCTTTCTTT
CDR3 protein: CASTLTVNTEAFF

clone size: .
CDR3 length: 13
J gene: TRBJ1-1
V gene: TRBV28
D gene: TRBD1
CDR3 DNA: TGTGCCAGCAGCGAGGGGGCGCGTACTGAAGCTTTCTTT
CDR3 protein: CASSEGARTEAFF

clone size: .
CDR3 length: 15
J gene: TRBJ2-5
V gene: TRBV4-1
D gene: TRBD1
CDR3 DNA: TGCGCCAGCAGCCAAATTGGGACAGCTCAAGAGACCCAGTACTTC
CDR3 protein: CASSQIGTAQETQYF

clone size: .
CDR3 length: 16
J gene: TRBJ2-2
V gene: TRBV5-1
D gene: .
CDR3 DNA: TGCGCCAGCAGCTTGGTTCCAGGAGGGGAGACCGGGGAGCTGTTTTTT
CDR3 protein: CASSLVPGGETGELFF

clone size: .
CDR3 length: 15
J gene: TRBJ2-2
V gene: TRBV30
D gene: TRBD1
CDR3 DNA: TGTGCCTGGAGTAAGGCGGGACAGGGGACCGGGGAGCTGTTTTTT
CDR3 protein: CAWSKAGQGTGELFF

clone size: .
CDR3 length: 15
J gene: TRBJ1-4
V gene: TRBV18
D gene: TRBD1
CDR3 DNA: TGTGCCAGCTCCGCATTACAGGGGCCGGCTGAAAAACTGTTTTTT
CDR3 protein: CASSALQGPAEKLFF

clone size: few
CDR3 length: 15
J gene: TRBJ1-2
V gene: TRBV7-2
D gene: .
CDR3 DNA: TGTGCCAGCAGCCCTGACAAGGGGTGGGCCGCTGGCTACACCTTC
CDR3 protein: CASSPDKGWAAGYTF

clone size: .
CDR3 length: 14
J gene: TRBJ2-2
V gene: TRBV14
D gene: .
CDR3 DNA: TGTGCCAGCAGCCAAGAATTAAGCGCCGGGGAGCTGTTTTTT
CDR3 protein: CASSQELSAGELFF

clone size: .
CDR3 length: 15
J gene: TRBJ1-3
V gene: TRBV7-9
D gene: .
CDR3 DNA: TGTGCCAGCAGCTTGGGGGGATCGGCAGGAAACACCATATATTTT
CDR3 protein: CASSLGGSAGNTIYF

clone size: .
CDR3 length: 14
J gene: TRBJ1-5
V gene: TRBV5-1
D gene: .
CDR3 DNA: TGCGCCAGCAGCTTGGGAGGGTATAATCAGCCCCAGCATTTT
CDR3 protein: CASSLGGYNQPQHF

clone size: .
CDR3 length: 15
J gene: TRBJ2-1
V gene: TRBV7-7
D gene: .
CDR3 DNA: TGTGCCAGCAGCTTAAGGGGCCGGAAGTACAATGAGCAGTTCTTC
CDR3 protein: CASSLRGRKYNEQFF

clone size: .
CDR3 length: 12
J gene: TRBJ2-1
V gene: TRBV3-1/TRBV3-2
D gene: .
CDR3 DNA: TGTGCCAGCAGCCTCCCGTACAATGAGCAGTTCTTC
CDR3 protein: CASSLPYNEQFF

clone size: .
CDR3 length: 13
J gene: TRBJ1-5
V gene: TRBV12-5
D gene: TRBD1
CDR3 DNA: TGTGCTAGTGGGGCAGGGGACAGTCAGCCCCAGCATTTT
CDR3 protein: CASGAGDSQPQHF

clone size: once
CDR3 length: 16
J gene: TRBJ2-5
V gene: TRBV19
D gene: TRBD2
CDR3 DNA: TGTGCCAGTAGTACCCAGGGAGCGGGAGGGGAGGAGACCCAGTACTTC
CDR3 protein: CASSTQGAGGEETQYF

clone size: .
CDR3 length: 15
J gene: TRBJ2-7
V gene: TRBV19
D gene: TRBD2
CDR3 DNA: TGTGCCAGTAGTACGCCTGGGGGAGGGGTCCACGAGCAGTACTTC
CDR3 protein: CASSTPGGGVHEQYF

clone size: .
CDR3 length: 15
J gene: TRBJ2-2
V gene: TRBV12-5
D gene: .
CDR3 DNA: TGTGCTAGTGGTTTTCGGGGGATCAACACCGGGGAGCTGTTTTTT
CDR3 protein: CASGFRGINTGELFF

clone size: .
CDR3 length: 13
J gene: TRBJ2-5
V gene: TRBV7-7
D gene: .
CDR3 DNA: TGTGCCAGCAGCTTACTCCACCAAGAGACCCAGTACTTC
CDR3 protein: CASSLLHQETQYF

clone size: .
CDR3 length: 14
J gene: TRBJ2-5
V gene: TRBV30
D gene: TRBD1
CDR3 DNA: TGTGCCTGGTGGGGTGGGACAGGGGAAAAGACCCAGTACTTC
CDR3 protein: CAWWGGTGEKTQYF

clone size: .
CDR3 length: 14
J gene: TRBJ2-2
V gene: TRBV6-5
D gene: .
CDR3 DNA: TGTGCCAGCAGTTCTTTTCAGGGAGGAGGGGAGCTGTTTTTT
CDR3 protein: CASSSFQGGGELFF

clone size: .
CDR3 length: 13
J gene: TRBJ1-3
V gene: TRBV6-6
D gene: TRBD1
CDR3 DNA: TGTGCCAGCAGACAGGGGATTGGGGACACCATATATTTT
CDR3 protein: CASRQGIGDTIYF

clone size: few
CDR3 length: 15
J gene: TRBJ2-5
V gene: TRBV7-9
D gene: .
CDR3 DNA: TGTGCCAGCAGCTTACAAGCAGGGTCGGTGGAGACCCAGTACTTC
CDR3 protein: CASSLQAGSVETQYF

clone size: .
CDR3 length: 16
J gene: TRBJ2-1
V gene: TRBV27
D gene: TRBD2
CDR3 DNA: TGTGCCAGCAGTCCGGCGCGGGGGAGAGGCTACAATGAGCAGTTCTTC
CDR3 protein: CASSPARGRGYNEQFF

clone size: .
CDR3 length: 15
J gene: TRBJ1-5
V gene: TRBV5-1
D gene: TRBD1
CDR3 DNA: TGCGCCAGCAGCTTGGGGACAGGGAGTAATCAGCCCCAGCATTTT
CDR3 protein: CASSLGTGSNQPQHF

clone size: .
CDR3 length: 18
J gene: TRBJ2-3
V gene: TRBV21-1
D gene: .
CDR3 DNA: TGTGCCAGCAGCAAGATCCGCAAGGAGGGCCCCCCCATGAATACGCAGTATTTT
CDR3 protein: CASSKIRKEGPPMNTQYF

clone size: few
CDR3 length: 15
J gene: TRBJ2-7
V gene: TRBV4-3
D gene: .
CDR3 DNA: TGCGCCAGCAGCCAAGAATCAGCGCAAATGTACGAGCAGTACTTC
CDR3 protein: CASSQESAQMYEQYF

clone size: .
CDR3 length: 17
J gene: TRBJ1-6
V gene: TRBV11-2
D gene: .
CDR3 DNA: TGTGCCAGCGGGGCTAATTCGGCCGTCCTGTATAATTCACCCCTCCACTTT
CDR3 protein: CASGANSAVLYNSPLHF

clone size: .
CDR3 length: 14
J gene: TRBJ2-3
V gene: TRBV2
D gene: .
CDR3 DNA: TGTGCCGCAAAACGAGGGACTAGCACAGATACGCAGTATTTT
CDR3 protein: CAAKRGTSTDTQYF

clone size: .
CDR3 length: 14
J gene: TRBJ1-5
V gene: TRBV7-2
D gene: .
CDR3 DNA: TGTGCCAGCAGCTTAGGGTCAGATTATCAGCCCCAGCATTTT
CDR3 protein: CASSLGSDYQPQHF

clone size: few
CDR3 length: 16
J gene: TRBJ1-4
V gene: TRBV5-4
D gene: .
CDR3 DNA: TGTGCCAGCAGCAACAAGGGGGGGACAACTAATGAAAAACTGTTTTTT
CDR3 protein: CASSNKGGTTNEKLFF